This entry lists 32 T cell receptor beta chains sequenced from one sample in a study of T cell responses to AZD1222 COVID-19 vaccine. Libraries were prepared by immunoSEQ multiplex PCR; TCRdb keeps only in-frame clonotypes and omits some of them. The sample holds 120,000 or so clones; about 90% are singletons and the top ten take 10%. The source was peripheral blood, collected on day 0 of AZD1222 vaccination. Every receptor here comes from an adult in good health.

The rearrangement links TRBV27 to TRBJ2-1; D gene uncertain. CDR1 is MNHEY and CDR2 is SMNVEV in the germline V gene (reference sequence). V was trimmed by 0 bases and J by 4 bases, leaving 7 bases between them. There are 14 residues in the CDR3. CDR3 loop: CASSLSGLYNEQFF. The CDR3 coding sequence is TGTGCCAGCAGTTTATCCGGCTTATACAATGAGCAGTTCTTC.

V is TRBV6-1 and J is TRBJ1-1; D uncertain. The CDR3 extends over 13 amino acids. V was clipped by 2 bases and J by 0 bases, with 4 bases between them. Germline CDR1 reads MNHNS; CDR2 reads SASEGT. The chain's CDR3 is CASSESLNTEAFF. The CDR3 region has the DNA TGTGCCAGCAGTGAAAGTCTGAACACTGAAGCTTTCTTT.

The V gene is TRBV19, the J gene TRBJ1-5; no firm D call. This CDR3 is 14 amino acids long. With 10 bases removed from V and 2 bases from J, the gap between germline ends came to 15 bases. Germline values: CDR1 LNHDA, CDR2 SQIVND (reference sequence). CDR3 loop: CATKRELGNQPQHF. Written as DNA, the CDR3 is TGTGCCACGAAAAGGGAGTTGGGCAATCAGCCCCAGCATTTT.

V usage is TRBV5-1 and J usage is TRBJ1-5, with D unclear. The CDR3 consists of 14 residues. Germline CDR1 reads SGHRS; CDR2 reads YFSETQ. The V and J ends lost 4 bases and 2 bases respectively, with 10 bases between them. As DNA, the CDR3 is TGCGCCAGCAGCCTATTCCCTGGCAATCAGCCCCAGCATTTT. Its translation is CASSLFPGNQPQHF. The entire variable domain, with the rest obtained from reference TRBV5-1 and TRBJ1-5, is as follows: KAGVTQTPRYLIKTRGQQVTLSCSPISGHRSVSWYQQTPGQGLQFLFEYFSETQRNKGNFPGRFSGRQFSNSRSEMNVSTLELGDSALYLCASSLFPGNQPQHFGDGTRLSIL.

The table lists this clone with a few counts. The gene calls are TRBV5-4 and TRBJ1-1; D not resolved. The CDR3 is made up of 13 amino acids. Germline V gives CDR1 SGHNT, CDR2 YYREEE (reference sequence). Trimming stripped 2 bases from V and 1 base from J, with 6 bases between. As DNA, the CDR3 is TGTGCCAGCAGCTTAAGAGGGAACACTGAAGCTTTCTTT. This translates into CASSLRGNTEAFF.

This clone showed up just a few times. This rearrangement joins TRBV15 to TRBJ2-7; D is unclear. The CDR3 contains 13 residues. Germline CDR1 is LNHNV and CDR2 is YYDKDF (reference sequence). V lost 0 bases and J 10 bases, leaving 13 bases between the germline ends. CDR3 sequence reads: CATSRDQKAFQYF. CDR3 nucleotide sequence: TGTGCCACCAGCAGAGATCAAAAGGCGTTTCAGTACTTC. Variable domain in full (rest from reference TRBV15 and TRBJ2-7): DAMVIQNPRYQVTQFGKPVTLSCSQTLNHNVMYWYQQKSSQAPKLLFHYYDKDFNNEADTPDNFQSRRPNTSFCFLDIRSPGLGDTAMYLCATSRDQKAFQYFGPGTRLTVT.

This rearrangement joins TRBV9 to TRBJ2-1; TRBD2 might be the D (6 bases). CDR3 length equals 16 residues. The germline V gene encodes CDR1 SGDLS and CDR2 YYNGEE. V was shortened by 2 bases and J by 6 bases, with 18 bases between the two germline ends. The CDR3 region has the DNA TGTGCCAGCAGCGTGAGTCGTGGACTACCTGTCAATGAGCAGTTCTTC. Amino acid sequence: CASSVSRGLPVNEQFF.

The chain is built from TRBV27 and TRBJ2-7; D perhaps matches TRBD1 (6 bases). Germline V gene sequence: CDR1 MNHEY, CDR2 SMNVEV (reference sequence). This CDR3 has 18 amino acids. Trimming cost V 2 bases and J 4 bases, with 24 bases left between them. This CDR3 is CASSLLRGQSKGTYEQYF. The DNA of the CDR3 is TGTGCCAGCAGTTTACTGAGAGGACAGTCGAAGGGTACATACGAGCAGTACTTC.

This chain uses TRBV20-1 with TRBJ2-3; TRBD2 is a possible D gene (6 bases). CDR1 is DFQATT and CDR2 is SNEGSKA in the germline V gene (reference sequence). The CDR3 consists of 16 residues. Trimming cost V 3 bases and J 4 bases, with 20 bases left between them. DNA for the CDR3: TGCAGTGCTAGTTCAGACGGTCGACTAGGCGCAGATACGCAGTATTTT. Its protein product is CSASSDGRLGADTQYF.

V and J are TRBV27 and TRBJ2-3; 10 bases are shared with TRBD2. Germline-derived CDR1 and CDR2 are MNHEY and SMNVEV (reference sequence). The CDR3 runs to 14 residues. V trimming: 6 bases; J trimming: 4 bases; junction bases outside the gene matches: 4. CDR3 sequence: CASSLLAGADTQYF. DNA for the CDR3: TGTGCCAGCAGCCTTCTAGCGGGAGCAGATACGCAGTATTTT.

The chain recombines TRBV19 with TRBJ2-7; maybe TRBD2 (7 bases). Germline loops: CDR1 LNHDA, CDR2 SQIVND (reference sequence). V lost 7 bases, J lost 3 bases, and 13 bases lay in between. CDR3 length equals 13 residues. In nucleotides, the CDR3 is TGTGCCAGTACTCGGGGGGCTAACTACGAGCAGTACTTC. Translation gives CASTRGANYEQYF.

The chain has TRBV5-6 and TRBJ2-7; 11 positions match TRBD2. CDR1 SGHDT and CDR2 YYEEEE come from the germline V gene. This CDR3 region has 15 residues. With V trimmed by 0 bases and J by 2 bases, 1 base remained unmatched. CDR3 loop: CASSLVLAGAYEQYF. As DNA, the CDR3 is TGTGCCAGCAGCTTGGTACTAGCGGGGGCCTACGAGCAGTACTTC.

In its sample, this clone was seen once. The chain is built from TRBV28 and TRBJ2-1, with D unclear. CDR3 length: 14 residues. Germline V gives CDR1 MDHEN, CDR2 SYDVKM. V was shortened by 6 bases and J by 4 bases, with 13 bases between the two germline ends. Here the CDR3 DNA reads TGTGCCAGCAGACCCCCTCAAATTTACAATGAGCAGTTCTTC. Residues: CASRPPQIYNEQFF. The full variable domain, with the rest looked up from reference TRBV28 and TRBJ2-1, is DVKVTQSSRYLVKRTGEKVFLECVQDMDHENMFWYRQDPGLGLRLIYFSYDVKMKEKGDIPEGYSVSREKKERFSLILESASTNQTSMYLCASRPPQIYNEQFFGPGTRLTVL.

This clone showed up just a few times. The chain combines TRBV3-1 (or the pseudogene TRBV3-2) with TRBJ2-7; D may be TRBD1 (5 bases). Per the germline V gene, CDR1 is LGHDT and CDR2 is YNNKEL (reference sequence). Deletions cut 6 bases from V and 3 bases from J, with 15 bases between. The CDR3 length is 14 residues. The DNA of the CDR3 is TGTGCCAGCAGTCCTGACAGTTTAATCTACGAGCAGTACTTC. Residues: CASSPDSLIYEQYF.

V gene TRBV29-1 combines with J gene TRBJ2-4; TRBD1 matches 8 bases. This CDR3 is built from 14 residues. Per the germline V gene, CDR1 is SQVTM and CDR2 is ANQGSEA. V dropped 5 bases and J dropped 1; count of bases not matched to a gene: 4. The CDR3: CSVRQGMAKNIQYF. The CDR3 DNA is TGCAGCGTTCGACAGGGGATGGCCAAAAACATTCAGTACTTC.

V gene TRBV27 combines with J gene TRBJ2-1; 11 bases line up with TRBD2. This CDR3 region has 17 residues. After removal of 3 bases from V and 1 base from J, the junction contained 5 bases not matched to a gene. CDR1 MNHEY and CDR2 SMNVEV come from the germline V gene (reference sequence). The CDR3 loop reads CASSFYSGRGSYNEQFF. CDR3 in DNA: TGTGCCAGCAGTTTTTATAGCGGGAGGGGGTCCTACAATGAGCAGTTCTTC.

CDR3 in DNA: TGTGCCAGCAGCTTCCACGGGGGAACGAAAAGGGAGCAGTTCTTC. Its translation: CASSFHGGTKREQFF. The genes are TRBV13 and TRBJ2-1; D is perhaps TRBD2 (6 bases). Trimming removed 3 bases at V and 10 bases at J, with 19 bases between. In germline, CDR1 is PRHDT, CDR2 FYEKMQ (reference sequence). The CDR3 length is 15 residues. The full variable domain, completed using reference TRBV13 and TRBJ2-1, is AAGVIQSPRHLIKEKRETATLKCYPIPRHDTVYWYQQGPGQDPQFLISFYEKMQSDKGSIPDRFSAQQFSDYHSELNMSSLELGDSALYFCASSFHGGTKREQFFGPGTRLTVL.

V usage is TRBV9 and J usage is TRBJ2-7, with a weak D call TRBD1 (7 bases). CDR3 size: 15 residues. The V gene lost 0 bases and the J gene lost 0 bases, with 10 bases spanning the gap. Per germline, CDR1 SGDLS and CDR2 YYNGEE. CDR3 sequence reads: CASSVGGDSSYEQYF. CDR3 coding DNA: TGTGCCAGCAGCGTAGGGGGGGACAGCTCCTACGAGCAGTACTTC.

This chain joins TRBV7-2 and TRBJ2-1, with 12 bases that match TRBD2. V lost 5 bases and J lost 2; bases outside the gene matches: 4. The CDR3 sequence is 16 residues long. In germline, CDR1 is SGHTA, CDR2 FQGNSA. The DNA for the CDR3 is TGTGCCAGCAGCCACAGACTAGCGGGGGCCTACAATGAGCAGTTCTTC. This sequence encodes CASSHRLAGAYNEQFF.

CDR3 residues: CASSLYTGAYGYTF. In nucleotides, the CDR3 is TGTGCCAGCAGTTTATATACAGGGGCCTATGGCTACACCTTC. This sequence joins TRBV27 and TRBJ1-2, with TRBD1 matching over 7 bases. V dropped 1 base and J dropped 4; count of bases not matched to a gene: 3. This CDR3 is built from 14 residues. CDR1 is MNHEY and CDR2 is SMNVEV in the germline V gene (reference sequence).

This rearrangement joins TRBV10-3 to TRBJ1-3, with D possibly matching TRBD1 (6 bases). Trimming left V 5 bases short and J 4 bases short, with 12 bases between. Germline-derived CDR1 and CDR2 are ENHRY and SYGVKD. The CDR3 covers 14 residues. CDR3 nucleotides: TGTGCCATCAGTACACAGGGAGCAGGAAACACCATATATTTT. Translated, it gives CAISTQGAGNTIYF.

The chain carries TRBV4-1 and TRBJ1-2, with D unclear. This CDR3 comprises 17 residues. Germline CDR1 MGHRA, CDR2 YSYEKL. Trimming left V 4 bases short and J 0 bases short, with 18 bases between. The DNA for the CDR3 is TGCGCCAGCAGCCCCTTCTGGCGGTTTCTATCTAACTATGGCTACACCTTC. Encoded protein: CASSPFWRFLSNYGYTF.

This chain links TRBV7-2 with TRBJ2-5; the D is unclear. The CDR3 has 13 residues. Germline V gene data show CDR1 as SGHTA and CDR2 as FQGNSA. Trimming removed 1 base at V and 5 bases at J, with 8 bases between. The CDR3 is CASSLGAGETQYF. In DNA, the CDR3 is TGTGCCAGCAGCTTAGGAGCCGGGGAGACCCAGTACTTC.

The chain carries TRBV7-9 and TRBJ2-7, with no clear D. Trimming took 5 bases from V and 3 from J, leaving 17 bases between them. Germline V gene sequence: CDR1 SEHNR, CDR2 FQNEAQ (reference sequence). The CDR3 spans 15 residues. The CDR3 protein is CASSPARGSLYEQYF. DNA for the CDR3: TGTGCCAGCAGCCCAGCCCGTGGGTCCCTCTACGAGCAGTACTTC.

The CDR3 sequence: CASSLQVNYGYTF. In DNA, the CDR3 is TGTGCCAGCAGTCTACAGGTGAACTATGGCTACACCTTC. This sequence joins TRBV12-3 or TRBV12-4 and TRBJ1-2; a possible D gene is TRBD1 (5 bases). The CDR3 is 13 amino acids. Trimming stripped 5 bases from V and 2 bases from J, with 9 bases between.

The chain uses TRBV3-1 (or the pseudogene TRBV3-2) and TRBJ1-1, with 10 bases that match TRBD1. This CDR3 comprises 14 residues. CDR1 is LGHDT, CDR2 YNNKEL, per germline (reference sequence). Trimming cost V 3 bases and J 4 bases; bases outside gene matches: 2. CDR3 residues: CASSHRDRGTEAFF. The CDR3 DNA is TGTGCCAGCAGCCACAGGGACAGGGGCACTGAAGCTTTCTTT.

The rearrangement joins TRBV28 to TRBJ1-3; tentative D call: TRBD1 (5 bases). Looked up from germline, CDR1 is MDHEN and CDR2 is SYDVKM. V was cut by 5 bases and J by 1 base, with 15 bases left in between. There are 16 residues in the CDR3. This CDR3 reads CASSLPGGYSGNTIYF. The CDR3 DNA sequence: TGTGCCAGCAGTCTCCCGGGGGGGTATTCTGGAAACACCATATATTTT.

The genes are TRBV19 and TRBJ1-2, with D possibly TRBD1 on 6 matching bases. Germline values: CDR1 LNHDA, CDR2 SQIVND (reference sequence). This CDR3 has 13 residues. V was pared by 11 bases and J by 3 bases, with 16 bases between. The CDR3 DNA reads TGTGCCGTCAGTGGACAGCTAGACTATGGCTACACCTTC. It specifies CAVSGQLDYGYTF. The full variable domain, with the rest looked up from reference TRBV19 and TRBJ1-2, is DGGITQSPKYLFRKEGQNVTLSCEQNLNHDAMYWYRQDPGQGLRLIYYSQIVNDFQKGDIAEGYSVSREKKESFPLTVTSAQKNPTAFYLCAVSGQLDYGYTFGSGTRLTVV.

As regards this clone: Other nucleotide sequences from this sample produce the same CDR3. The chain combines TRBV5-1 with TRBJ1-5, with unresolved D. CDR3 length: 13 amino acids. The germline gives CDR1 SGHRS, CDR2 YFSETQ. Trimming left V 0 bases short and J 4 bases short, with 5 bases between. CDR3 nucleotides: TGCGCCAGCAGCTTGGGGCCAAATCAGCCCCAGCATTTT. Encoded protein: CASSLGPNQPQHF.

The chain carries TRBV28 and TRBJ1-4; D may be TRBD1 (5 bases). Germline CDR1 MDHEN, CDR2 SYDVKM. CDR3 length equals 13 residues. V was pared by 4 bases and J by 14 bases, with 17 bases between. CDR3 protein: CASSSALRGWLFF. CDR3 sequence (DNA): TGTGCCAGCAGTTCCGCCTTAAGGGGCTGGCTGTTTTTT.

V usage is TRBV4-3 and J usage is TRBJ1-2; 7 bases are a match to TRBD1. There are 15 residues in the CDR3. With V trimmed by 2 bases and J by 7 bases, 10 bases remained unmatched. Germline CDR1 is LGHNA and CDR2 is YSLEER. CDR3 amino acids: CASSQLSAGGSGYTF. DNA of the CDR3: TGCGCCAGCAGCCAACTATCGGCAGGGGGTAGTGGCTACACCTTC.

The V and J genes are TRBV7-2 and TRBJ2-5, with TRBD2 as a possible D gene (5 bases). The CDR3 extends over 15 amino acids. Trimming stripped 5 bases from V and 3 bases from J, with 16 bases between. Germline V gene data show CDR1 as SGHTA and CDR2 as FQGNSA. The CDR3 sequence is CASSITLGKKETQYF. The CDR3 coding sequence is TGTGCCAGCAGCATCACACTAGGGAAGAAAGAGACCCAGTACTTC.